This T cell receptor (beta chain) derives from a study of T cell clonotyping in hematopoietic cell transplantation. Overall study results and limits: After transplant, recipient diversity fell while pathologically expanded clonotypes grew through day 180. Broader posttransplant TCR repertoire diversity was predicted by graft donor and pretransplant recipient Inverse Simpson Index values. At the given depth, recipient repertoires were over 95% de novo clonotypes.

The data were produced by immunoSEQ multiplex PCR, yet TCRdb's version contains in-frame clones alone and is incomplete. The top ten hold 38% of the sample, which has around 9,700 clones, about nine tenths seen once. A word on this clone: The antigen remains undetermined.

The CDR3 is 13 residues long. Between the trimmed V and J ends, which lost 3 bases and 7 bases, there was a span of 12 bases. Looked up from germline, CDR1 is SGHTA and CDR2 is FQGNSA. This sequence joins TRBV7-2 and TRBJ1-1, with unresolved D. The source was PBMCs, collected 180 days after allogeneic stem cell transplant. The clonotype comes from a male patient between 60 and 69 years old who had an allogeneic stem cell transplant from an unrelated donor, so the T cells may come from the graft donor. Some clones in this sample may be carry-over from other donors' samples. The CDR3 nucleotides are TGTGCCAGCAGCTTTTCCCCCGGCGGTGAAGCTTTCTTT. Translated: CASSFSPGGEAFF.